The 21 T cell receptor beta chains below come from one sample, sequenced in a study of Tregs in tolerant kidney transplant recipients. Generated by immunoSEQ multiplex PCR, the TCRdb table keeps only in-frame clones and is missing some. Of 50,000 to 80,000 clones in the sample, roughly 98% were seen once. The sequencing here drew on Tregs from blood, taken before the transplant. Receptors originate from a human donor who received a combined kidney and bone marrow transplant.

This rearrangement joins TRBV28 to TRBJ2-1; perhaps TRBD1 as D (5 bases). Trimming stripped 0 bases from V and 6 bases from J, with 12 bases between. Germline V gene lookup returns CDR1 MDHEN and CDR2 SYDVKM. The CDR3 runs 15 residues. The chain's CDR3 is CASSLWGLARNEQFF. CDR3 sequence (DNA): TGTGCCAGCAGTTTATGGGGGCTGGCTCGCAATGAGCAGTTCTTC.

The chain is built from TRBV27 and TRBJ2-7; 9 bases map to TRBD1. Germline V gene lookup returns CDR1 MNHEY and CDR2 SMNVEV (reference sequence). CDR3 length: 14 residues. Trimming cost V 5 bases and J 2 bases; bases outside gene matches: 4. Written as DNA, the CDR3 is TGTGCCAGCAGTCCACGGACAGGGGCCTACGAGCAGTACTTC. As protein: CASSPRTGAYEQYF.

The chain's CDR3 is CSAVYWGARYEQYF. DNA of the CDR3: TGCAGCGCTGTGTACTGGGGCGCACGCTACGAGCAGTACTTC. The J gene is TRBJ2-7, the V gene TRBV29-1, with D possibly TRBD1 on 5 matching bases. The ends were cut back, 7 bases at V and 3 bases at J, with 19 bases in the middle. CDR1 SQVTM and CDR2 ANQGSEA come from the germline V gene. CDR3 length: 14 amino acids.

CDR3 coding DNA: TGTGCCAGCAGAGACCCGGGACAGACGTACACAGATACGCAGTATTTT. Protein sequence: CASRDPGQTYTDTQYF. J is TRBJ2-3 and V is TRBV7-9; 7 bases line up with TRBD1. The J segment lost 2 bases and the V segment lost 6 bases, leaving 11 bases of the junction unmatched. The CDR3 totals 16 residues. The germline V gene has CDR1 SEHNR and CDR2 FQNEAQ (reference sequence).

This clone was found once. This chain links TRBV5-1 with TRBJ2-3, with D perhaps matching TRBD2 (5 bases). In germline, CDR1 is SGHRS, CDR2 YFSETQ. The CDR3 spans 13 residues. V lost 2 bases, J lost 5 bases, and 9 bases lay in between. DNA for the CDR3: TGCGCCAGCAGCTTTGCTGAGGGAGATACGCAGTATTTT. Protein product: CASSFAEGDTQYF.

The chain combines TRBV19 with TRBJ2-7; the match to TRBD1 covers 10 bases. Germline-derived CDR1 and CDR2 are LNHDA and SQIVND (reference sequence). The CDR3 loop spans 15 amino acids. Trimming at V came to 6 bases and at J to 3 bases, leaving 8 bases not matched to a gene. CDR3 sequence (DNA): TGTGCCAGTAGCCCGGGGGGACAGGGGATCTACGAGCAGTACTTC. This translates into CASSPGGQGIYEQYF. Full variable domain (remainder filled in from reference TRBV19 and TRBJ2-7): DGGITQSPKYLFRKEGQNVTLSCEQNLNHDAMYWYRQDPGQGLRLIYYSQIVNDFQKGDIAEGYSVSREKKESFPLTVTSAQKNPTAFYLCASSPGGQGIYEQYFGPGTRLTVT.

This clone was detected once. CDR3 sequence: CASGLVRDREWAKNEQFF. The DNA of the CDR3 is TGTGCTAGTGGTTTGGTACGGGACAGGGAATGGGCAAAAAATGAGCAGTTCTTC. The rearrangement joins TRBV12-5 to TRBJ2-1, with 9 bases that match TRBD1. The germline gives CDR1 LGHNT, CDR2 FRNRAP. Losses at the gene ends were 0 bases for V and 7 bases for J; bases not matched to a gene: 13. The CDR3 covers 18 residues. The entire variable domain, with the rest obtained from reference TRBV12-5 and TRBJ2-1, is as follows: DARVTQTPRHKVTEMGQEVTMRCQPILGHNTVFWYRQTMMQGLELLAYFRNRAPLDDSGMPKDRFSAEMPDATLATLKIQPSEPRDSAVYFCASGLVRDREWAKNEQFFGPGTRLTVL.

The genes are TRBV6-1 and TRBJ2-7, with 9 bases aligning to TRBD1. This CDR3 is built from 15 residues. J gave up 1 base and V 4 bases, and 5 bases lay outside the gene matches. Germline V lookup: CDR1 MNHNS, CDR2 SASEGT. For the CDR3, the DNA is TGTGCCAGCAGTGTTTGGACAGGGGTTTCCTACGAGCAGTACTTC. Its protein product is CASSVWTGVSYEQYF.

The chain is built from TRBV2 and TRBJ1-3, with 8 bases fitting TRBD1. This CDR3 region has 15 residues. Germline V lookup: CDR1 SNHLY, CDR2 FYNNEI. With V trimmed by 5 bases and J by 1 base, 4 bases remained unmatched. The CDR3 DNA reads as TGTGCCAGCAGTACCACAGGGGGATCTGGAAACACCATATATTTT. This encodes CASSTTGGSGNTIYF.

The V call is TRBV27, the J call TRBJ1-2; 12 bases align to TRBD1. V shed 3 bases, J shed 4 bases, and the junction held 18 bases outside the gene matches. Germline values: CDR1 MNHEY, CDR2 SMNVEV (reference sequence). CDR3 length: 20 residues. The chain's CDR3 is CASSFKPPGTGGYRGYGYTF. The CDR3 region has the DNA TGTGCCAGCAGTTTCAAACCCCCGGGGACAGGGGGCTATAGGGGCTATGGCTACACCTTC.

The chain couples TRBV7-9 to TRBJ1-2, with TRBD1 matching 9 bases. With V trimmed by 5 bases and J by 3 bases, 4 bases remained unmatched. The CDR3 is 14 amino acids. The germline V gene encodes CDR1 SEHNR and CDR2 FQNEAQ (reference sequence). The CDR3 nucleotides are TGTGCCAGCAGCCGATGGGACAGGGACTATGGCTACACCTTC. Translated: CASSRWDRDYGYTF.

V usage is TRBV9 and J usage is TRBJ2-1, with 13 bases aligning to TRBD2. The V gene's germline CDR1 is SGDLS and CDR2 YYNGEE. The junction had 2 bases not matched to a gene; V was cut back by 0 bases and J by 5 bases. CDR3 length: 16 residues. CDR3 region: CASSVEGTSGDNEQFF. The CDR3 coding sequence is TGTGCCAGCAGCGTAGAGGGGACTAGCGGGGACAATGAGCAGTTCTTC.

The table lists this clone with a count of one. The chain is built from TRBV2 and TRBJ2-7; 8 bases map to TRBD2. CDR1 SNHLY and CDR2 FYNNEI come from the germline V gene. V lost 6 bases to trimming and J lost 1 base; unmatched junction nucleotides: 11. This CDR3 comprises 16 residues. The chain's CDR3 is CASSRPIAGSSYEQYF. For the CDR3, the DNA is TGTGCCAGCAGCCGGCCCATAGCGGGGTCGTCCTACGAGCAGTACTTC.

The rearrangement links TRBV29-1 to TRBJ1-1; D uncertain. CDR3 length: 12 residues. The ends were cut back, 2 bases at V and 0 bases at J, with 4 bases in the middle. The germline gives CDR1 SQVTM, CDR2 ANQGSEA. DNA for the CDR3: TGCAGCGTTGAAAACATGAACACTGAAGCTTTCTTT. Translating it yields CSVENMNTEAFF.

This chain connects TRBV5-1 to TRBJ2-3; TRBD2 agrees at 11 bases. V was clipped by 5 bases and J by 6 bases; unmatched bases: 5. The CDR3 spans 14 residues. The germline V gene has CDR1 SGHRS and CDR2 YFSETQ. The CDR3 bases are TGCGCCAGCAGAAAGGGACTAGCGGAGGATACGCAGTATTTT. Amino acids: CASRKGLAEDTQYF.

The chain uses TRBV9 and TRBJ2-3, with 8 bases fitting TRBD2. Germline V gene sequence: CDR1 SGDLS, CDR2 YYNGEE. Unmatched junction bases numbered 14, after V lost 0 bases and J lost 2 bases. The length of the CDR3 is 19 residues. The CDR3 loop reads CASSVAGSGARKFTDTQYF. CDR3 sequence (DNA): TGTGCCAGCAGCGTAGCGGGTAGCGGGGCGAGAAAATTCACAGATACGCAGTATTTT.

The chain couples TRBV7-3 to TRBJ2-2; 8 bases map to TRBD2. The ends lost 5 bases at V and 5 bases at J; junction bases unmatched: 7. Germline V gene lookup returns CDR1 SGHTA and CDR2 FQGTGA. This CDR3 is 15 amino acids long. CDR3 bases: TGTGCCAGCAGCCCCGGGGGGGCAATTACCGGGGAGCTGTTTTTT. Its protein product is CASSPGGAITGELFF.

The chain links TRBV11-3 to TRBJ2-7; 11 bases match TRBD1. The V and J ends lost 5 bases and 3 bases, in that order; junction bases with no gene match: 9. The CDR3 runs 16 residues. CDR1 SGHNT and CDR2 YENEEA come from the germline V gene. The CDR3 spells CASSVHSGTGGYEQYF. CDR3 coding DNA: TGTGCCAGCAGCGTCCATTCCGGGACAGGGGGCTACGAGCAGTACTTC.

This chain connects TRBV11-1 to TRBJ2-3, with 8 positions matching TRBD1. Germline loops: CDR1 SGHAT, CDR2 FQDESV (reference sequence). After removal of 1 base from V and 2 bases from J, the junction contained 5 bases not matched to a gene. CDR3 length equals 16 residues. The CDR3 sequence is CASSLVWTGFTDTQYF. CDR3 DNA sequence: TGTGCCAGCAGCTTAGTGTGGACAGGGTTCACAGATACGCAGTATTTT. The whole variable domain, filled in from reference TRBV11-1 and TRBJ2-3, reads EAEVAQSPRYKITEKSQAVAFWCDPISGHATLYWYRQILGQGPELLVQFQDESVVDDSQLPKDRFSAERLKGVDSTLKIQPAELGDSAMYLCASSLVWTGFTDTQYFGPGTRLTVL.

The chain is built from TRBV5-6 and TRBJ2-1; 9 bases line up with TRBD2. This CDR3 region has 16 residues. J gave up 3 bases and V 6 bases, and 10 bases lay outside the gene matches. Germline V CDR1 and CDR2: SGHDT, YYEEEE. The CDR3 sequence: CASIWGDSGGYNEQFF. CDR3 DNA: TGTGCCAGCATCTGGGGTGATAGCGGGGGCTACAATGAGCAGTTCTTC. The complete variable domain, with remaining parts taken from reference TRBV5-6 and TRBJ2-1, reads DAGVTQSPTHLIKTRGQQVTLRCSPKSGHDTVSWYQQALGQGPQFIFQYYEEEERQRGNFPDRFSGHQFPNYSSELNVNALLLGDSALYLCASIWGDSGGYNEQFFGPGTRLTVL.

The rearrangement uses TRBV7-2 and TRBJ2-7, with 9 positions matching TRBD2. J gave up 4 bases and V 5 bases, and 9 bases lay outside the gene matches. This CDR3 contains 15 residues. Germline V gene sequence: CDR1 SGHTA, CDR2 FQGNSA. The CDR3 DNA follows: TGTGCCAGCAGCCTCGGTAGCGGGAGTCGGTACGAGCAGTACTTC. Residues: CASSLGSGSRYEQYF.